The 23 T cell receptor beta chains in this list originate from one sample, sequenced in a study of T cells in Graves' hyperthyroidism and ophthalmopathy. The TCR beta CDR3 regions underwent amplification using RNA transcripts as the source. TCR CDR3 regions were first amplified by RT-PCR with HTBI primers. TCRdb analysed the multiplex PCR reads with MiXCR anew, one entry per CDR3 protein. The table lists 400,000 to 450,000 distinct CDR3 sequences, approximately 15% of them singletons, with roughly 13% in the top ten. Input material: blood. These receptors all come from a man aged 18-30 years with Graves' ophthalmopathy.

This clonotype was seen at least ten times. The rearrangement uses TRBV20-1 and TRBJ1-4; D uncertain. Germline CDR1 reads DFQATT; CDR2 reads SNEGSKA (reference sequence). V was shortened by 0 bases and J by 0 bases, with 11 bases between the two germline ends. The CDR3 length is 16 residues. In DNA form, the CDR3 reads TGCAGTGCTAGAGATAAGCGGGATGCAACTAATGAAAAACTGTTTTTT. Encoded protein: CSARDKRDATNEKLFF.

This clonotype has ten or more counts. The chain is built from TRBV20-1 and TRBJ2-7; D is tentatively TRBD1 or TRBD2 (5 bases each). CDR1 is DFQATT and CDR2 is SNEGSKA in the germline V gene (reference sequence). This CDR3 has 11 amino acids. The V end was cut by 6 bases, the J end by 1 base, with 7 bases between. The DNA of the CDR3 is TGCAGTGCGGGACGGTCCTACGAGCAGTACTTC. Translated: CSAGRSYEQYF.

There are many counts of this clonotype. The gene calls are TRBV11-1 and TRBJ2-2; no firm D call. The CDR3 is 14 residues long. Per germline, CDR1 SGHAT and CDR2 FQDESV (reference sequence). V lost 3 bases and J 0 bases, leaving 5 bases between the germline ends. As DNA, the CDR3 is TGTGCCAGCAGCTTTGGTCCGAACACCGGGGAGCTGTTTTTT. The encoded protein is CASSFGPNTGELFF.

This clonotype has just a few counts. The V gene is TRBV19, the J gene TRBJ1-5; possible D gene TRBD1, 6 bases. CDR3 length: 16 residues. The ends were cut back, 5 bases at V and 1 base at J, with 15 bases in the middle. Looked up from germline, CDR1 is LNHDA and CDR2 is SQIVND (reference sequence). As DNA, the CDR3 is TGTGCCAGTAGTGTAACAAGGACAGAGAGCAATCAGCCCCAGCATTTT. Its translation: CASSVTRTESNQPQHF.

The table lists this clonotype with many counts. The rearrangement links TRBV7-2 to TRBJ2-2, with 7 nucleotides matching TRBD2. Germline V gene lookup returns CDR1 SGHTA and CDR2 FQGNSA. With 4 bases clipped from V and 1 base from J, the junction kept 6 bases outside the gene matches. The length of the CDR3 is 16 residues. This chain's CDR3 is CASSSRLAENTGELFF. The DNA for the CDR3 is TGTGCCAGCAGCTCCAGACTAGCAGAGAACACCGGGGAGCTGTTTTTT.

There are a few counts of this clonotype. V gene TRBV5-1 combines with J gene TRBJ2-5; TRBD2 aligns across 11 bases. This CDR3 contains 16 residues. Germline loops: CDR1 SGHRS, CDR2 YFSETQ. The ends lost 0 bases at V and 5 bases at J; junction bases unmatched: 6. For the CDR3, the DNA is TGCGCCAGCAGCTTGGTTCTAGCGGGGGGCCTGGAGACCCAGTACTTC. Translating it yields CASSLVLAGGLETQYF.

This clonotype was detected only a few times. The chain couples TRBV5-1 to TRBJ2-3; D is possibly TRBD2 (5 bases). V lost 5 bases, J lost 2 bases, and 9 bases lay in between. This CDR3 comprises 13 residues. CDR1 is SGHRS and CDR2 is YFSETQ in the germline V gene. The CDR3, as DNA: TGCGCCAGCAGGGGAGCTAACACAGATACGCAGTATTTT. Residues: CASRGANTDTQYF.

This clonotype was counted ten times or more. The rearrangement links TRBV11-2 to TRBJ1-2; D is unclear. V was clipped by 3 bases and J by 3 bases, with 5 bases between them. Germline V gene data show CDR1 as SGHAT and CDR2 as FQNNGV. The CDR3 consists of 12 residues. The CDR3 loop is CASSFSDYGYTF. As DNA, the CDR3 is TGTGCCAGCAGCTTCTCAGACTATGGCTACACCTTC.

The gene calls are TRBV20-1 and TRBJ2-1, with 8 positions matching TRBD2. Germline loops: CDR1 DFQATT, CDR2 SNEGSKA (reference sequence). The junction had 12 bases not matched to a gene; V was cut back by 7 bases and J by 4 bases. This CDR3 contains 15 residues. CDR3 region: CSVNSGTALYNEQFF. In nucleotides, the CDR3 is TGCAGTGTTAATAGCGGGACTGCACTTTACAATGAGCAGTTCTTC.

Remarks on this clonotype: This may be a read error, as it is one base from a much larger clone. The chain couples TRBV5-5 to TRBJ1-2; D remains ambiguous. The CDR3 totals 14 residues. The V end was cut by 1 base, the J end by 0 bases, with 7 bases between. Germline CDR1 reads SGHKS; CDR2 reads YYEKEE (reference sequence). CDR3 loop: CASSLYGTNYGYTF. The CDR3 DNA follows: TGTGCCAGCAGCTTGTATGGCACTAACTATGGCTACACCTTC.

This clonotype has more than one count but fewer than ten. The V call is TRBV19, the J call TRBJ1-1, with 8 bases matching TRBD1. J lost 4 bases, V lost 4 bases, and 8 bases had no gene match. The CDR3 totals 15 residues. Germline values: CDR1 LNHDA, CDR2 SQIVND (reference sequence). The CDR3 nucleotides are TGTGCCAGTAGTACCCCCCGACAGGGGAGCACTGAAGCTTTCTTT. This codes for CASSTPRQGSTEAFF.

Concerning this clonotype itself: One end of the junction is discordant with germline, which a read error may explain. The J gene is TRBJ1-2, the V gene TRBV7-9; 7 bases are shared with TRBD1. The germline gives CDR1 SEHNR, CDR2 FQNEAQ (reference sequence). The CDR3 consists of 11 residues. The CDR3 sequence is CASSGAGGVSF. The CDR3 DNA reads as TGTGCCAGCAGCGGGGCAGGGGGTGTCTCCTTC. The full variable domain, completed using reference TRBV7-9 and TRBJ1-2, is DTGVSQNPRHKITKRGQNVTFRCDPISEHNRLYWYRQTLGQGPEFLTYFQNEAQLEKSRLLSDRFSAERPKGSFSTLEIQRTEQGDSAMYLCASSGAGGVSFGSGTRLTVV.

This clonotype was counted many times. V usage is TRBV18 and J usage is TRBJ1-5; 9 nucleotides agree with TRBD1. Trimming at V came to 5 bases and at J to 6 bases, leaving 2 bases not matched to a gene. The CDR3 is 13 residues long. CDR1 is KGHSH, CDR2 LQKENI, per germline. The CDR3 bases are TGTGCCAGCTCAACGGACAGGGGTCAGCCCCAGCATTTT. Translated: CASSTDRGQPQHF.

The sample holds many counts of this clonotype. The chain links TRBV19 to TRBJ2-7; perhaps TRBD1 as D (6 bases). Germline CDR1 LNHDA, CDR2 SQIVND (reference sequence). Trimming stripped 9 bases from V and 4 bases from J, with 13 bases between. CDR3 size: 12 residues. CDR3 coding DNA: TGTGCCAGCAGCAAGGGGACATACGAGCAGTACTTC. The encoded protein is CASSKGTYEQYF.

Only a few counts were recorded for this clonotype. A clone one base away is much larger, so this may be a read error. This chain connects TRBV11-2 to TRBJ2-5, with D perhaps TRBD1 (7 bases). V lost 2 bases, J lost 5 bases, and 15 bases lay in between. From germline, CDR1 is SGHAT and CDR2 FQNNGV. The CDR3 sequence is 15 residues long. CDR3: CASSLPSEGAETQYF. Written as DNA, the CDR3 is TGTGCCAGCAGCTTACCTAGCGAGGGGGCGGAGACCCAGTACTTC.

There are many counts of this clonotype. The junction differs from germline at one of its ends, possibly a read error. The chain employs TRBV7-9 and TRBJ2-1; 9 positions match TRBD1. Germline V lookup: CDR1 SEHNR, CDR2 FQNEAQ (reference sequence). The CDR3 contains 18 residues. In DNA form, the CDR3 reads TGTGCCAGCAGCCGAGGGACAGGGTTTATGCGGGGCTACAATGAACAGTTCTTC. Translating gives CASSRGTGFMRGYNEQFF.

This clonotype was found many times. The gene calls are TRBV29-1 and TRBJ2-2; 7 bases line up with TRBD2. CDR3 length equals 14 residues. Trimming cost V 5 bases and J 6 bases; bases outside gene matches: 9. CDR1 SQVTM and CDR2 ANQGSEA come from the germline V gene. The CDR3, as DNA: TGCAGCGTTCACGATAGCGGGTGGGCCGGGGAGCTGTTTTTT. Translation gives CSVHDSGWAGELFF.

This clonotype showed up many times. This chain connects TRBV11-2 to TRBJ2-7; unclear D gene. Germline V gene data show CDR1 as SGHAT and CDR2 as FQNNGV. The V end was cut by 0 bases, the J end by 0 bases, with 6 bases between. CDR3 length equals 14 residues. The CDR3 DNA reads as TGTGCCAGCAGCTTAGAACAGAGCTCCTACGAGCAGTACTTC. This sequence encodes CASSLEQSSYEQYF.

The chain's CDR3 is CSAQKQGLSYEQYF. The DNA of the CDR3 is TGCAGTGCCCAGAAACAGGGGTTGTCCTACGAGCAGTACTTC. The chain couples TRBV20-1 to TRBJ2-7; 7 bases agree with TRBD1. This CDR3 comprises 14 residues. The junction had 9 bases not matched to a gene; V was cut back by 6 bases and J by 1 base. Per the germline V gene, CDR1 is DFQATT and CDR2 is SNEGSKA (reference sequence).

This chain connects TRBV18 to TRBJ1-4; 8 bases line up with TRBD1. The CDR3 covers 18 residues. Looked up from germline, CDR1 is KGHSH and CDR2 is LQKENI. V trimming: 0 bases; J trimming: 3 bases; junction bases outside the gene matches: 9. CDR3 protein: CASSPPDRVLAANEKLFF. CDR3 in DNA: TGTGCCAGCTCACCACCGGACAGGGTCTTAGCAGCTAATGAAAAACTGTTTTTT.

This clonotype was seen at least ten times. V usage is TRBV20-1 and J usage is TRBJ1-1, with TRBD1 as a possible D gene (5 bases). CDR1 and CDR2 from the germline V gene are DFQATT and SNEGSKA (reference sequence). This CDR3 spans 16 amino acids. With 0 bases removed from V and 1 base from J, the gap between germline ends came to 15 bases. CDR3 nucleotide sequence: TGCAGTGCTAGAGATATAGGTCGGGGCGAGAACACTGAAGCTTTCTTT. It codes for CSARDIGRGENTEAFF.

On this clonotype: The CDR3 does not close with the conserved phenylalanine or tryptophan, likely indicating a read error. Because the CDR3's place on the DNA is in doubt, the DNA is left out and the CDR3 is given as listed by TCRdb. This chain links TRBV12-3 or TRBV12-4 with TRBJ2-3; the DNA was not compared with TRBD1, the D call given in the table. The CDR3 adds up to 14 amino acids, both ends counted. CDR3 sequence reads: CASTLLGAEQYFGP.

This clonotype showed up just a few times. The chain is built from TRBV7-9 and TRBJ1-5; no clear D gene. Trimming took 5 bases from V and 3 from J, leaving 14 bases between them. Germline CDR1 and CDR2: SEHNR and FQNEAQ (reference sequence). This CDR3 has 15 amino acids. For the CDR3, the DNA is TGTGCCAGCAGCCCCGGTGGGCGTTCCAATCAGCCCCAGCATTTT. Its protein product is CASSPGGRSNQPQHF.